This T cell receptor (beta chain) emerged from a study of T cell clones after liver transplantation. With 4 bases clipped from V and 6 bases from J, the junction kept 10 bases outside the gene matches. The CDR3 sequence is 16 residues long. Germline V gives CDR1 SGHNT, CDR2 YYREEE (reference sequence). Clones were read by immunoSEQ multiplex PCR, and TCRdb kept only the in-frame ones, dropping some. The sample yields 35,000 to 45,000 clones, roughly 84% seen once. The source of this sequence is a human patient who received a liver transplant. Some T cells may have come from the graft donor. The rearrangement joins TRBV5-4 to TRBJ2-7; 13 nucleotides line up with TRBD2. Specimen: CD4+ T cells from blood, collected 24 months after liver transplant. The CDR3 DNA follows: TGTGCCAGCAGCCCCGCTGGGGGACTAGCGGGGAGCGAGCAGTACTTC. This encodes CASSPAGGLAGSEQYF.